Each of the 11 T cell receptor beta chains below was sequenced from the same sample in a study of T-cell reconstitution after alpha-beta-depleted transplantation in children. A library of TCRbeta sequences, prepared with unique molecular identifiers, was generated. TCRdb independently ran MiXCR on the PCR reads; one entry per CDR3 protein. Of about 600,000 distinct CDR3 sequences in the sample, 23% were seen once. The sample was PBMCs, mostly from graft donor cells, taken 360 days after TCRalphabeta/CD19-depleted stem cell transplant. The receptors here all came from a boy under two years old who had a stem cell transplant for acute myeloid leukemia, so the T cells may come from the graft donor.

The sample holds a few counts of this clonotype. The chain combines TRBV20-1 with TRBJ1-1; D is unresolved. The CDR3 is 12 residues long. Deletions cut 7 bases from V and 2 bases from J, with 11 bases between. Germline CDR1 is DFQATT and CDR2 is SNEGSKA (reference sequence). CDR3 region: CSVARQNTEAFF. CDR3 DNA: TGCAGTGTTGCCAGGCAAAACACTGAAGCTTTCTTT.

This clonotype has a count of ten or more. The chain couples TRBV12-3 or TRBV12-4 to TRBJ1-1; TRBD1 might be the D (5 bases). The CDR3 consists of 10 residues. V was pared by 6 bases and J by 8 bases, with 7 bases between. For the CDR3, the DNA is TGTGCCAGCAGCGGGGCCGAAGCTTTCTTT. Residues: CASSGAEAFF.

The sample holds a few counts of this clonotype. The chain has TRBV20-1 and TRBJ1-1; 8 nucleotides align to TRBD1. The V gene's germline CDR1 is DFQATT and CDR2 SNEGSKA (reference sequence). The CDR3 contains 15 residues. With V trimmed by 2 bases and J by 1 base, 6 bases remained unmatched. The CDR3 region is CSARPGGPRNTEAFF. CDR3 in DNA: TGCAGTGCTAGACCAGGGGGCCCCAGGAACACTGAAGCTTTCTTT.

This clonotype was recorded a few times. The chain has TRBV20-1 and TRBJ2-3; no definite D call. CDR3 length: 13 amino acids. The germline V gene has CDR1 DFQATT and CDR2 SNEGSKA (reference sequence). V lost 6 bases to trimming and J lost 4 bases, with 14 bases between them. The CDR3 DNA reads TGCAGTGCGAGGATGGACGGTTCAGATACGCAGTATTTT. Translation gives CSARMDGSDTQYF.

This clonotype has a handful of counts. V gene TRBV18 combines with J gene TRBJ2-4; 8 bases align to TRBD1. With V trimmed by 5 bases and J by 7 bases, 7 bases remained unmatched. The CDR3 has 14 amino acids. The germline V gene encodes CDR1 KGHSH and CDR2 LQKENI. CDR3 region: CASSSRTGQNIQYF. Here the CDR3 DNA reads TGTGCCAGCTCATCCCGGACAGGGCAGAACATTCAGTACTTC.

V usage is TRBV28 and J usage is TRBJ2-1; 8 bases map to TRBD2. J was trimmed by 4 bases and V by 5 bases; bases with no gene match: 13. This CDR3 spans 17 amino acids. Germline values: CDR1 MDHEN, CDR2 SYDVKM. Written as DNA, the CDR3 is TGTGCCAGCAGTCACTTCACCGCGGGGGGCCGTTACAATGAGCAGTTCTTC. Its translation: CASSHFTAGGRYNEQFF.

Only a few counts were recorded for this clonotype. The J gene is TRBJ2-1, the V gene TRBV12-3 or TRBV12-4, with TRBD1 identical over 7 bases. This CDR3 region has 16 residues. Trimming at V came to 5 bases and at J to 9 bases, leaving 16 bases not matched to a gene. CDR3 in DNA: TGTGCCAGCAGTACGACAGGGCGAATAGAGCGAGGTGAGCAGTTCTTC. As protein: CASSTTGRIERGEQFF.

At least ten counts were recorded for this clonotype. The chain combines TRBV20-1 with TRBJ1-6; D is unresolved. The CDR3 sequence is 13 residues long. Germline CDR1 and CDR2: DFQATT and SNEGSKA (reference sequence). Trimming pared 5 bases from V and 6 bases from J, leaving 11 bases between. The CDR3, as DNA: TGCAGTGCTTACTCTCCGGGTAATTCACCCCTCCACTTT. Protein sequence: CSAYSPGNSPLHF.

This chain joins TRBV20-1 and TRBJ1-4, with D perhaps matching TRBD1 (5 bases). The V gene lost 8 bases and the J gene lost 6 bases, with 19 bases spanning the gap. CDR1 is DFQATT, CDR2 SNEGSKA, per germline (reference sequence). The CDR3 is 14 amino acids. In DNA form, the CDR3 reads TGCAGTCTAAAAGGGGCTCCTAACCATGAAAAACTGTTTTTT. Translated: CSLKGAPNHEKLFF.

The chain employs TRBV20-1 and TRBJ2-2; TRBD2 matches at 7 bases. From germline, CDR1 is DFQATT and CDR2 SNEGSKA (reference sequence). Trimming took 0 bases from V and 6 from J; bases not matched to a gene: 10. The CDR3 sequence is 16 residues long. The CDR3 DNA reads as TGCAGTGCTAGAGAGGCCCAACGGGGAGGGGCCGGGGAGCTGTTTTTT. Translating gives CSAREAQRGGAGELFF.

The sample holds a few counts of this clonotype. V usage is TRBV6-1 and J usage is TRBJ2-1; D unclear. V lost 7 bases to trimming and J lost 1 base, with 14 bases between them. The germline V gene encodes CDR1 MNHNS and CDR2 SASEGT. The CDR3 is made up of 15 amino acids. The chain's CDR3 is CASTPGSGSYNEQFF. CDR3 bases: TGTGCCAGCACCCCTGGCTCCGGGTCCTACAATGAGCAGTTCTTC.